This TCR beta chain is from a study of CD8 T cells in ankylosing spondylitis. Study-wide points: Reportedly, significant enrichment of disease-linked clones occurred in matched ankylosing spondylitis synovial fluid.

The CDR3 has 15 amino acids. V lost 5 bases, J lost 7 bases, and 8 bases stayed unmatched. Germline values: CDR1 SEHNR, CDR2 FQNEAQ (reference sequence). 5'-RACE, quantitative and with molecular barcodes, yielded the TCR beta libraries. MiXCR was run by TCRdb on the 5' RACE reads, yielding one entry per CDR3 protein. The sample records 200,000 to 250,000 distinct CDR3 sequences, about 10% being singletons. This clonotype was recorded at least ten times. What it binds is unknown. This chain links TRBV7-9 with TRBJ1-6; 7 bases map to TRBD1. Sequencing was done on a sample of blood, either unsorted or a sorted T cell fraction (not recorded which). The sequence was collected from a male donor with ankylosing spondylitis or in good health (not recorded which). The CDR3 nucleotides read TGTGCCAGCAGCGGACGGGACAGATTAAATTCACCCCTCCACTTT. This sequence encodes CASSGRDRLNSPLHF.